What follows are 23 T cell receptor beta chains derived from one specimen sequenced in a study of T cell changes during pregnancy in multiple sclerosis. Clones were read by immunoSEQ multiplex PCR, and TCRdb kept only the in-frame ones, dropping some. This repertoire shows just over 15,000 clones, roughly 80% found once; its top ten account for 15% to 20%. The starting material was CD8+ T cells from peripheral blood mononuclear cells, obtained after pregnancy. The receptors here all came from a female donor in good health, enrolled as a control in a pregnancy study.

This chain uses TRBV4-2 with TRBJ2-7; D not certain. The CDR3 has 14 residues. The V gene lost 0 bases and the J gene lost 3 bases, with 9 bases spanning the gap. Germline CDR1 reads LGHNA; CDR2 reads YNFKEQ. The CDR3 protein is CASSQEPRVYEQYF. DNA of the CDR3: TGTGCCAGCAGCCAAGAGCCCCGGGTCTACGAGCAGTACTTC.

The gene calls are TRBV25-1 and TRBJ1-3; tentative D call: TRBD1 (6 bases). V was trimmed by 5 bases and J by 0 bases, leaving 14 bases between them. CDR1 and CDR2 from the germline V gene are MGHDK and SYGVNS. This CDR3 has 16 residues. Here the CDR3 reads CASSWDTTFSGNTIYF. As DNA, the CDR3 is TGTGCCAGCAGTTGGGACACAACTTTCTCTGGAAACACCATATATTTT.

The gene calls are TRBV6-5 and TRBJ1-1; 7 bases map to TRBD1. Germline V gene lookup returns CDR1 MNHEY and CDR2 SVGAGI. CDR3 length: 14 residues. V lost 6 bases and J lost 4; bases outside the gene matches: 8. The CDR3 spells CASSPRDRFTEAFF. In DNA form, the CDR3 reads TGTGCCAGCAGCCCGAGGGACAGATTCACTGAAGCTTTCTTT.

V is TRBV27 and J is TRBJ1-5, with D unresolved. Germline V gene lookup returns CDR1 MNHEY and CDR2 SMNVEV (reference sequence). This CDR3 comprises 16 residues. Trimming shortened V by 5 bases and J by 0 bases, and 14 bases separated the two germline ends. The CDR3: CASSMSGGYSNQPQHF. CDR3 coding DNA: TGTGCCAGCAGTATGTCGGGAGGTTATAGCAATCAGCCCCAGCATTTT.

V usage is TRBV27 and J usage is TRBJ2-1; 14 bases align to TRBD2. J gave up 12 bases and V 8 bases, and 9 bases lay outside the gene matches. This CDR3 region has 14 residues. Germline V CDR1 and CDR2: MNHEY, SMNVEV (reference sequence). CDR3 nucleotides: TGTGCCAGCGGCTCGACTAGCGGGAGGGCCGGGCAGTTCTTC. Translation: CASGSTSGRAGQFF.

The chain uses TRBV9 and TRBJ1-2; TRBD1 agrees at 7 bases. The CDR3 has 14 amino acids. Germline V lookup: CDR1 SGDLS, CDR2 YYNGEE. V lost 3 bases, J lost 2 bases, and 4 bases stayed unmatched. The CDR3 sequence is CASSGTGSNYGYTF. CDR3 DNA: TGTGCCAGCAGCGGGACAGGCTCAAACTATGGCTACACCTTC.

The CDR3 nucleotides are TGTGCCAGCAGCTTAGGACAGGGCACAGATACGCAGTATTTT. Translated, it gives CASSLGQGTDTQYF. This chain uses TRBV11-1 with TRBJ2-3; the D gene is possibly TRBD1 (6 bases). The CDR3 consists of 14 residues. V dropped 1 base and J dropped 1 base, with 6 bases sitting between them. Germline V gene data show CDR1 as SGHAT and CDR2 as FQDESV (reference sequence).

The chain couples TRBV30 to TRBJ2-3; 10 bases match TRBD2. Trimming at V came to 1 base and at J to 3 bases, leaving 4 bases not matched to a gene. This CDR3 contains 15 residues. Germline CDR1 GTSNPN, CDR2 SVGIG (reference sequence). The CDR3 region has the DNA TGTGCCTGGAGTGGGTTAGCGGGAGGTACAGATACGCAGTATTTT. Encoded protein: CAWSGLAGGTDTQYF.

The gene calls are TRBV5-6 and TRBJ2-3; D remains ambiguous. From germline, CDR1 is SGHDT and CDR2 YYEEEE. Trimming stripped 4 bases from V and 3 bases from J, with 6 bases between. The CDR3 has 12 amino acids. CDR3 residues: CASSTLTDTQYF. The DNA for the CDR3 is TGTGCCAGCAGCACTCTGACAGATACGCAGTATTTT.

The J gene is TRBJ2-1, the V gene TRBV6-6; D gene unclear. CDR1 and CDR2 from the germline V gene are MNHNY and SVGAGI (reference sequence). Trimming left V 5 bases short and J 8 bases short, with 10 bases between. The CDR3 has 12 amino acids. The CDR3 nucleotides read TGTGCCAGCAGTCCCTCGGTTGATGAGCAGTTCTTC. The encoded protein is CASSPSVDEQFF.

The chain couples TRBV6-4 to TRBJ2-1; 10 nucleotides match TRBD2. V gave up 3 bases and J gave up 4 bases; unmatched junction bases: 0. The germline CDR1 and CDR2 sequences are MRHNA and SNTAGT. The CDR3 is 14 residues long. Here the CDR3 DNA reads TGTGCCAGCAGTGAAGCGGGAGGGTACAATGAGCAGTTCTTC. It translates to CASSEAGGYNEQFF.

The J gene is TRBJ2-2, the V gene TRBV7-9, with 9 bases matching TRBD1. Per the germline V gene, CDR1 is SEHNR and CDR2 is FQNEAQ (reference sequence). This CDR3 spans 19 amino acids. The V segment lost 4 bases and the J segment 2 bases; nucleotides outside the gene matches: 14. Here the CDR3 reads CASSSNRDRARINTGELFF. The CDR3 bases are TGTGCCAGCAGCTCCAACCGGGACAGGGCCAGAATCAACACCGGGGAGCTGTTTTTT.

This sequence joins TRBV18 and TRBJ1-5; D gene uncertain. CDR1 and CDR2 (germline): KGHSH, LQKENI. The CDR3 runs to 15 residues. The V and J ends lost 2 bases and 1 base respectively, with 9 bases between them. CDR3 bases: TGTGCCAGCTCACCATATTCTGTGAGCAATCAGCCCCAGCATTTT. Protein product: CASSPYSVSNQPQHF. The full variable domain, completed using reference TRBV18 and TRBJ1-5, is NAGVMQNPRHLVRRRGQEARLRCSPMKGHSHVYWYRQLPEEGLKFMVYLQKENIIDESGMPKERFSAEFPKEGPSILRIQQVVRGDSAAYFCASSPYSVSNQPQHFGDGTRLSIL.

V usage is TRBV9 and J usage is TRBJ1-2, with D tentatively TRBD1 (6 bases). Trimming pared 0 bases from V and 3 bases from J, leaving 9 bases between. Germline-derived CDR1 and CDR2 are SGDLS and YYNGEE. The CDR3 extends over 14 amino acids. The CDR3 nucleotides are TGTGCCAGCAGCGTAGGTAAGGGGGACTATGGCTACACCTTC. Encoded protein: CASSVGKGDYGYTF.

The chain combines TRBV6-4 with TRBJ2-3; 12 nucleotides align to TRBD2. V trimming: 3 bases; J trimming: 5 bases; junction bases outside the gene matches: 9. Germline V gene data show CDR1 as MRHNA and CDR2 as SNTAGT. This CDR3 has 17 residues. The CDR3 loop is CASSEQASGGAKDTQYF. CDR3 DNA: TGTGCCAGCAGTGAACAGGCTAGCGGGGGGGCTAAAGATACGCAGTATTTT.

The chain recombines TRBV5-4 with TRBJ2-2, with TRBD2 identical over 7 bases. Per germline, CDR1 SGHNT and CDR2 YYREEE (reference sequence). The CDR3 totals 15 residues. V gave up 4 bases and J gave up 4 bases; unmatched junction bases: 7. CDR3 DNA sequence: TGTGCCAGCAGCCCGGCTGGGGGGGGCACCGGGGAGCTGTTTTTT. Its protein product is CASSPAGGGTGELFF.

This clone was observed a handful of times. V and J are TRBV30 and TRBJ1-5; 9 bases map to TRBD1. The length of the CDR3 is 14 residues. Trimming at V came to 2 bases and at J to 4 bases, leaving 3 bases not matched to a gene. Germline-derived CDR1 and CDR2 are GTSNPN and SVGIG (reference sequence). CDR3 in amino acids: CAWSQGQGNQPQHF. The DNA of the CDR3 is TGTGCCTGGAGTCAGGGACAGGGAAATCAGCCCCAGCATTTT.

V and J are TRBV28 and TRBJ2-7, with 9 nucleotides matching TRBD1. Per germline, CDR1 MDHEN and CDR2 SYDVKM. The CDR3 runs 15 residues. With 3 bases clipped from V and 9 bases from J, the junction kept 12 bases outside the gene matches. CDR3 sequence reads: CASSLPGQGPRAQYF. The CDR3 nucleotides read TGTGCCAGCAGTTTGCCCGGACAGGGGCCCAGGGCGCAGTACTTC.

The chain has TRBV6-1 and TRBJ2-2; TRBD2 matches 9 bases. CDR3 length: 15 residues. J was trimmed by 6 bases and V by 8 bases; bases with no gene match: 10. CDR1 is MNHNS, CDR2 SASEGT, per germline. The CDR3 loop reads CASLISGGTAGELFF. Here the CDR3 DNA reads TGTGCCAGCCTGATTAGCGGGGGTACCGCCGGGGAGCTGTTTTTT.

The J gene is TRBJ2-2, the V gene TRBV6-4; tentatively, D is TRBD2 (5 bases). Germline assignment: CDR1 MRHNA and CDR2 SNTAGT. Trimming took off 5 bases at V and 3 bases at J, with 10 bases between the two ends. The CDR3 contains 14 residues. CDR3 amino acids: CASSPGSDTGELFF. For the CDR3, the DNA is TGTGCCAGCAGTCCGGGATCAGACACCGGGGAGCTGTTTTTT.

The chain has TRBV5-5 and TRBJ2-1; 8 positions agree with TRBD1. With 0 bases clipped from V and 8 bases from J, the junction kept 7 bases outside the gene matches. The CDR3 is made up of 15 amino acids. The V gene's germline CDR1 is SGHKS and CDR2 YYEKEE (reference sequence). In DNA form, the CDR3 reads TGTGCCAGCAGCTTGGCCAGGACAGGGCGGGATGAGCAGTTCTTC. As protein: CASSLARTGRDEQFF.

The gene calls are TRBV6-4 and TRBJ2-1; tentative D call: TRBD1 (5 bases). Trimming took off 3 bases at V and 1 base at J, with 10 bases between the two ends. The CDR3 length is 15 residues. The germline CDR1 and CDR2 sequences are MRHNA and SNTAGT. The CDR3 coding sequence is TGTGCCAGCAGTGAGACAGAAACATCCTACAATGAGCAGTTCTTC. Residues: CASSETETSYNEQFF.

The CDR3 sequence is CASSRETGGYQPQHF. In nucleotides, the CDR3 is TGTGCCAGCAGCCGAGAGACAGGGGGGTATCAGCCCCAGCATTTT. The J gene is TRBJ1-5, the V gene TRBV7-2, with TRBD1 matching over 9 bases. CDR1 and CDR2 from the germline V gene are SGHTA and FQGNSA. There are 15 residues in the CDR3. Losses at the gene ends were 5 bases for V and 5 bases for J; bases not matched to a gene: 7. Filled out from reference TRBV7-2 and TRBJ1-5, the complete variable domain reads GAGVSQSPSNKVTEKGKDVELRCDPISGHTALYWYRQSLGQGLEFLIYFQGNSAPDKSGLPSDRFSAERTGGSVSTLTIQRTQQEDSAVYLCASSRETGGYQPQHFGDGTRLSIL.